Listed below are T cell receptor beta chains from one sample, sequenced in a study of blood T cell repertoires in COVID-19. Method: immunoSEQ multiplex PCR; TCRdb's copy keeps in-frame clones and lacks some. Altogether roughly 150,000 clones are present, 80% to 90% being singletons, with the ten largest covering approximately 2%. Sequenced input: peripheral blood. The receptors stem from a woman aged 80 or older with acute or convalescent COVID-19. Each CDR3 is given with its conserved first and last residue. A D gene is named only where the DNA matches it firmly. Part of the rows lack a size; the others show once, few, many or a class for expanded clones.

size	V	J	D	DNA	CDR3
NA	TRBV2	TRBJ1-6	NA	TGTGCCAGCAGTGAGTACAGGGATAATTCACCCCTCCACTTT	CASSEYRDNSPLHF
NA	TRBV7-2	TRBJ2-7	TRBD2	TGTGCCAGCAGCTGGGGGGGAGGATACGACTACGAGCAGTACTTC	CASSWGGGYDYEQYF
NA	TRBV6-5	TRBJ2-7	TRBD1	TGTGCCACTCGACAGGGGGCAGCTGCTCAGCAGTACTTC	CATRQGAAAQQYF
NA	TRBV27	TRBJ1-2	TRBD1	TGTGCCAGCTCGTATAGGGGGCCAACGGGTTATGGCTACACCTTC	CASSYRGPTGYGYTF
NA	TRBV28	TRBJ2-2	NA	TGTGCCAGCAGTTTACCCGCCGGTAACACCGGGGAGCTGTTTTTT	CASSLPAGNTGELFF
NA	TRBV5-1	TRBJ2-5	NA	TGCGCCAGCAGCTTGGGACAGCTGATGGGAGAGACCCAGTACTTC	CASSLGQLMGETQYF
NA	TRBV7-2	TRBJ2-7	NA	TGTGCCAGCAGCTCCCTCAGTGACTACGAGCAGTACTTC	CASSSLSDYEQYF
NA	TRBV7-2	TRBJ2-4	TRBD1	TGTGCCAGCAGCCCAAGACAGGGTTTAAACATTCAGTACTTC	CASSPRQGLNIQYF
NA	TRBV13	TRBJ1-3	NA	TGTGCCAGCAGCCTAGCCCAGGGAAACACCATATATTTT	CASSLAQGNTIYF
NA	TRBV30	TRBJ2-1	NA	TGTGCCTGGAGACAGCCGTACAATGAGCAGTTCTTC	CAWRQPYNEQFF
once	TRBV11-2	TRBJ2-5	TRBD2	TGTGCCAGCAACACCGGAGGGGGGACTAGCGGGGGAGTGGCCCAGTACTTC	CASNTGGGTSGGVAQYF
NA	TRBV6-5	TRBJ2-2	NA	TGTGCCACCTACGGGTCTAACACCGGGGAGCTGTTTTTT	CATYGSNTGELFF
NA	TRBV5-1	TRBJ2-3	NA	TGCGCCAGCAGCAGAAATTACAGGGATAGCACAGATACGCAGTATTTT	CASSRNYRDSTDTQYF
NA	TRBV7-2	TRBJ2-7	NA	TGTGCCAGCAGCTTAGCCCTAGCCGGGACAAACGAGCAGTACTTC	CASSLALAGTNEQYF
few	TRBV28	TRBJ2-2	NA	TGTGCAGCTAGCGCCTCGAACACCGGGGAGCTGTTTTTT	CAASASNTGELFF
NA	TRBV5-1	TRBJ2-7	TRBD2	TGCGCCAGCAGCCCAGGACTAGCGGGAGGCCTCCTTGACGAGCAGTACTTC	CASSPGLAGGLLDEQYF
NA	TRBV7-2	TRBJ2-3	TRBD2	TGTGCCAGCAGCTTACAGACTAGCGGGAGGGGGACAGATACGCAGTATTTT	CASSLQTSGRGTDTQYF
NA	TRBV5-4	TRBJ2-2	TRBD2	TGTGCCAGCAGCTTGCAATCCGGGAGGCCCACCGGGGAGCTGTTTTTT	CASSLQSGRPTGELFF
NA	TRBV5-5	TRBJ1-2	NA	TGTGCCAGCAGCACTGACAGAGGCGAGGGCTACACCTTC	CASSTDRGEGYTF
NA	TRBV11-3	TRBJ2-1	TRBD2	TGTGCCAGCAGCCTGGGGACTAGCGGGGGATTCAATGAGCAGTTCTTC	CASSLGTSGGFNEQFF
once	TRBV6-2/TRBV6-3	TRBJ2-7	TRBD1	TGTGCCAGCAGTTACGACCAAAACAGGGGTCTTACCTCCTACGAGCAGTACTTC	CASSYDQNRGLTSYEQYF
NA	TRBV7-2	TRBJ2-3	TRBD1	TGTGCCAGCAGCTTAGCGGGGACAGGGAAAATAACAGATACGCAGTATTTT	CASSLAGTGKITDTQYF
few	TRBV19	TRBJ1-5	NA	TGTGCCAGTAGTTTCGCCCAGGGTGGGGATCAGCCCCAGCATTTT	CASSFAQGGDQPQHF
NA	TRBV2	TRBJ2-7	NA	TGTGCCAGCAGTGTTGAACCGAGTTACGAGCAGTACTTC	CASSVEPSYEQYF
NA	TRBV18	TRBJ2-1	TRBD1	TGTGCCAGCTCACCTACAGGGGAATCGATAGAGTTCTTC	CASSPTGESIEFF
NA	TRBV14	TRBJ2-5	NA	TGTGCCAGCAGCCAAGATCTGAGGAGGAGGGACCAAGAGACCCAGTACTTC	CASSQDLRRRDQETQYF
NA	TRBV5-1	TRBJ1-1	TRBD1	TGCGCCAGCAGCTTGAGACAGGGGAACACTGAAGCTTTCTTT	CASSLRQGNTEAFF
few	TRBV7-9	TRBJ1-2	TRBD1	TGTGCCAGCAGCTCAGACAGGGTCGGCTACACCTTC	CASSSDRVGYTF
NA	TRBV27	TRBJ1-5	NA	TGTGCCAGCAGTTTATCCTGGACAGAGGGATGGCCCCAGCATTTT	CASSLSWTEGWPQHF
NA	TRBV19	TRBJ2-3	TRBD1	TGTGCCAGTAGTACGGACAGGGGCACAGATACGCAGTATTTT	CASSTDRGTDTQYF
NA	TRBV7-3	TRBJ2-3	NA	TGTGCCAGCAGCTTACCGTCCAGGGATACGCAGTATTTT	CASSLPSRDTQYF
once	TRBV19	TRBJ1-5	NA	TGTGCCAGTAGTCCCAAAGCGGGGCCCCAGCATTTT	CASSPKAGPQHF
NA	TRBV30	TRBJ2-7	NA	TGTGCCTGGAATGATAGAGTGTCCTACGAGCAGTACTTC	CAWNDRVSYEQYF
few	TRBV7-9	TRBJ1-4	TRBD1	TGTGCCAGCAGCCCCCTCCCGGGACAGGGAGGTGAAAAACTGTTTTTT	CASSPLPGQGGEKLFF
few	TRBV11-2	TRBJ2-2	TRBD1	TGTGCCAGCAGTTTAGCCAGGGGGCCCATGGCCGGGGAGCTGTTTTTT	CASSLARGPMAGELFF
NA	TRBV6-5	TRBJ1-4	TRBD1	TGTGCCGGCTCCAGGGGGACGAATGAAAAACTGTTTTTT	CAGSRGTNEKLFF
NA	TRBV5-1	TRBJ2-7	TRBD1	TGCGCCAGCAGCCGGGGCACAGGGGTAAGGAACTACGAGCAGTACTTC	CASSRGTGVRNYEQYF
NA	TRBV30	TRBJ1-5	NA	TGTGCCTGGAGTTCCGGGTTGGAACAGCCCCAGCATTTT	CAWSSGLEQPQHF
NA	TRBV28	TRBJ1-1	NA	TGTGCCAGCACCGGCAGGGGGAACACTGAAGCTTTCTTT	CASTGRGNTEAFF
NA	TRBV25-1	TRBJ1-2	NA	TGTGCCAGCCGTGACGGTAACTATGGCTACACCTTC	CASRDGNYGYTF
NA	TRBV19	TRBJ2-6	NA	TGTGCCAGTAGTATAGAAGGGGGGGCCTTTTTCTCTGGGGCCAACGTCCTGACTTTC	CASSIEGGAFFSGANVLTF
NA	TRBV2	TRBJ2-2	TRBD2	TGTGCCAGCAGTGAAGCTGGCCTAGCGGGAGGCACCGGGGAGCTGTTTTTT	CASSEAGLAGGTGELFF
NA	TRBV18	TRBJ1-2	TRBD1	TGTGCCAGCTCACCATCCTCTGTCCCGGGACAGGGAAACTATGGCTACACCTTC	CASSPSSVPGQGNYGYTF
NA	TRBV7-9	TRBJ2-5	TRBD2	TGTGCCAGCAGCTTTGGCGGGAGGAGTGAGACCCAGTACTTC	CASSFGGRSETQYF
NA	TRBV5-1	TRBJ2-2	NA	TGCGCCAGCAGCTTGGAGGAGGGGGCGCTCACCGGGGAGCTGTTTTTT	CASSLEEGALTGELFF